A selection of T cell receptor beta chains follows, all from one sample in a study of Graves' ophthalmopathy and Graves' hyperthyroidism. MiXCR, applied by TCRdb to the multiplex PCR reads, yields one record per CDR3 protein. The sample lists around 670,000 distinct CDR3 sequences, approximately 40% occurring once. Sample: peripheral blood. The source is an adult man with Graves' ophthalmopathy. CDR3s include the opening cysteine and the closing phenylalanine or tryptophan. A D gene is named only where the DNA matches it firmly. Size tells how often a clone was seen (once, few, many) or the class of an expanded clone, and some rows leave it out.

j_call clone_size v_call d_call cdr3_nt cdr3_aa
TRBJ1-1 - TRBV25-1 - TGTGCCAGCAGTGAATATGGACAGAGGAGCACTGAAGCTTTCTTT CASSEYGQRSTEAFF
TRBJ1-1 - TRBV2 TRBD1 TGTGCCAGCAGTTTGCAGGGGGTTGATAACACTGAAGCTTTCTTT CASSLQGVDNTEAFF
TRBJ1-3 - TRBV10-3 - TGTGCCAGCAGTTACGGGGGTTCCGGAAACACCATATATTTT CASSYGGSGNTIYF
TRBJ1-1 - TRBV7-9 - TGTGCCAGCAGCCACGCCGAACGGGGCTCGAACACTGAAGCTTTCTTT CASSHAERGSNTEAFF
TRBJ1-2 few TRBV6-2/TRBV6-3 - TGTGCCAGCAGTTACTTTGAGACGACGGGCTACACCTTC CASSYFETTGYTF
TRBJ1-6 many TRBV10-3 TRBD1 TGTGCCATCAGTGGTGGAGGGGGCGCCTATAATTCACCCCTCCACTTT CAISGGGGAYNSPLHF
TRBJ2-7 - TRBV4-1 - TGCGCCAGCAGCCAAGAGTTACGGGACGGTGACGAGCAGTACTTC CASSQELRDGDEQYF
TRBJ2-5 many TRBV20-1 TRBD1 TGCAGTGCTCGAGACCCAGGGGGCTGGGAGACCCAGTACTTC CSARDPGGWETQYF
TRBJ2-7 many TRBV7-8 TRBD2 TGTGCCAGCAGCTTTAGCGGGGCGGGGGAGCAGTACTTC CASSFSGAGEQYF
TRBJ2-5 few TRBV7-3 - TGCGCCAGCAGCAAACCTAAAGAGACCCAGTACTTC CASSKPKETQYF
TRBJ1-1 - TRBV15 - TGTGCCACCAGCAAATCAGGGGCGCCCACCGAAGCTTTCTTT CATSKSGAPTEAFF
TRBJ1-1 few TRBV7-9 - TGTGCCAGCAGCGAACGACAGATTTTCATGAACACTGAAGCTTTCTTT CASSERQIFMNTEAFF
TRBJ2-2 few TRBV19 - TGTGCCAGTAGTATAGGACAGGTGGCCGGGGAGCTGTTTTTT CASSIGQVAGELFF
TRBJ1-3 - TRBV12-3/TRBV12-4 TRBD1 TGTGCCAGCAGCTCGACAGGGTACGGAAACACCATATATTTT CASSSTGYGNTIYF
TRBJ1-2 once TRBV7-2 TRBD1 TGTGCCAGCAGCTTTGGATTCGGGACAGGGGGTTTCTATGGCTACACCTTC CASSFGFGTGGFYGYTF
TRBJ1-2 many TRBV25-1 TRBD1 TGTGCCAGCAGTGACTACAGGGGATACGGCTACACCTTC CASSDYRGYGYTF
TRBJ1-3 few TRBV7-9 - TGTGCCAGCAGTCCTAACGGAGGCGGCGGAAACACCATATATTTT CASSPNGGGGNTIYF
TRBJ1-5 - TRBV7-2 - TGTGCCAGCAGCTTACGATCAGGCAATCAGCCCCAGCATTTT CASSLRSGNQPQHF
TRBJ2-5 - TRBV2 - TGTGCCAGCAGTGTAAAGGGGCAAGAGACCCAGTACTTC CASSVKGQETQYF
TRBJ2-5 many TRBV29-1 - TGCAGCGTTGAAGGAGGCAGGGAAGAGACCCAGTACTTC CSVEGGREETQYF
TRBJ1-1 - TRBV2 - TGTGCCAGCAGTTACCGGAGGGTTGGGATGGCTTTCTTT CASSYRRVGMAFF
TRBJ2-5 - TRBV20-1 TRBD2 TGCAGTGCCCGGGGACTAGCGGGGGGGACCCAAGAGACCCAGTACTTC CSARGLAGGTQETQYF
TRBJ1-1 many TRBV25-1 - TGTGCCAGCAGTTTTTTCCGTGAAGCTTTCTTT CASSFFREAFF
TRBJ2-7 - TRBV11-2 TRBD2 TGTGCCAGCAGCTTATTGGATAGCGGGATAAGCGAGCAGTACTTC CASSLLDSGISEQYF
TRBJ1-2 - TRBV11-2 TRBD1 TGTGCCAGCAGCCCGTCCGGGACAGGGAACTATGGCTACACCTTC CASSPSGTGNYGYTF
TRBJ1-1 few TRBV14 - TGTGCCAGCAGCCCTTTTAACGAGGCTGAAGCTTTCTTT CASSPFNEAEAFF
TRBJ2-6 - TRBV10-3 TRBD1 TGTGCCACCATTCGGGACAGGGGTGCCACTGAAGCTTTC CATIRDRGATEAF
TRBJ1-2 - TRBV24-1 TRBD1 TGTGCCACCAGTGATGCCCACTGGACAGGGTTCGGCTACACCTTC CATSDAHWTGFGYTF